This TCR beta chain was captured by sequencing in a study of T cells in Graves' hyperthyroidism and ophthalmopathy. Study context: Before treatment of any kind, peripheral blood was taken at initial diagnosis.

Reasons for excluding patients were uncontrolled infection, other autoimmune disease, pregnancy or lactation. Researchers took RNA transcripts and amplified the TCR beta CDR3 regions from them. First-round RT-PCR targeting the TCR CDR3 was performed with the HTBI primer set. TCRdb reanalysed the multiplex PCR reads using MiXCR and keeps one entry per CDR3 protein. The table has about 640,000 distinct CDR3 sequences, roughly 20% seen once; the top ten hold about 34%. V was trimmed by 2 bases and J by 9 bases, leaving 14 bases between them. CDR1 and CDR2 from the germline V gene are SEHNR and FQNEAQ (reference sequence). This CDR3 is built from 13 residues. Overall study findings and caveats: Separation of ophthalmopathy from stable hyperthyroidism was achieved by a 13 V-J model.

At least ten counts were recorded for this clonotype. Its matching antigen is unknown. This receptor was obtained from a man aged 30-40 years with Graves' ophthalmopathy. The chain couples TRBV7-9 to TRBJ2-7; the D gene is possibly TRBD2 (6 bases). Input material: blood. In DNA, the CDR3 is TGTGCCAGCAGCTTAACGCCGGGAGTGGCGCAGTACTTC. Translated, it gives CASSLTPGVAQYF. The full variable domain, its missing parts supplied by reference TRBV7-9 and TRBJ2-7, is DTGVSQNPRHKITKRGQNVTFRCDPISEHNRLYWYRQTLGQGPEFLTYFQNEAQLEKSRLLSDRFSAERPKGSFSTLEIQRTEQGDSAMYLCASSLTPGVAQYFGPGTRLTVT.